Listed below are T cell receptor beta chains from one sample, sequenced in a study of blood T cell repertoires in COVID-19. Clones were read by immunoSEQ multiplex PCR, and TCRdb kept only the in-frame ones, dropping some. This table has 150,000 or so clones, 88% appearing once. Source material: PBMCs or T cells enriched from blood (not recorded which). These TCRs come from a woman in her 30s with acute COVID-19. CDR3s include the opening cysteine and the closing phenylalanine or tryptophan. The D gene is left open where the match is weak. Some rows have no size entry. The others give once, few or many, or a class for an expanded clone.

clone_size | j_call | d_call | v_call | cdr3_aa | cdr3_nt
NA | TRBJ2-1 | NA | TRBV2 | CASSHPLVVNEQFF | TGTGCCAGCAGCCACCCACTAGTAGTCAATGAGCAGTTCTTC
NA | TRBJ2-3 | NA | TRBV7-3 | CASSQTETGRSTDTQYF | TGTGCCAGCAGCCAAACCGAGACAGGCCGGAGCACAGATACGCAGTATTTT
once | TRBJ2-7 | NA | TRBV21-1 | CASRRVAGEYEQYF | TGTGCCAGCAGGCGGGTCGCGGGAGAGTACGAGCAGTACTTC
once | TRBJ1-5 | NA | TRBV27 | CASGQSNQPQHF | TGTGCCAGTGGACAGTCCAATCAGCCCCAGCATTTT
NA | TRBJ1-5 | TRBD1 | TRBV10-2 | CASSAGTGGGNQPQHF | TGCGCCAGCAGTGCCGGGACAGGGGGGGGCAATCAGCCCCAGCATTTT
NA | TRBJ1-2 | NA | TRBV28 | CASSLSIGVGNYGYTF | TGTGCCAGCAGTTTATCAATCGGGGTGGGTAACTATGGCTACACCTTC
NA | TRBJ2-3 | NA | TRBV6-5 | CASSYQAGRTDTQYF | TGTGCCAGCAGTTACCAGGCAGGCCGCACAGATACGCAGTATTTT
NA | TRBJ2-7 | NA | TRBV19 | CASSISGPSYEQYF | TGTGCCAGTAGTATAAGCGGTCCCTCCTACGAGCAGTACTTC
NA | TRBJ2-1 | TRBD1 | TRBV18 | CASSRQGIEQFF | TGTGCCAGCTCACGACAGGGTATTGAGCAGTTCTTC
once | TRBJ2-1 | TRBD2 | TRBV4-2 | CASSQDLAGGVYNEQFF | TGTGCCAGCAGCCAAGATTTAGCGGGAGGGGTCTACAATGAGCAGTTCTTC
NA | TRBJ1-6 | NA | TRBV21-1 | CASSKDGAGQGSPLHF | TGTGCCAGCAGCAAAGACGGAGCGGGACAGGGTTCACCCCTCCACTTT
few | TRBJ2-1 | TRBD1 | TRBV5-5 | CASRVGTASYNEQFF | TGTGCCAGCAGGGTCGGGACAGCCTCCTACAATGAGCAGTTCTTC
NA | TRBJ1-3 | TRBD1 | TRBV29-1 | CSVVAGGRNTIYF | TGCAGCGTTGTGGCAGGGGGCAGAAACACCATATATTTT
NA | TRBJ2-5 | NA | TRBV7-2 | CASSLVEAVIETQYF | TGTGCCAGCAGCTTAGTAGAGGCGGTTATTGAGACCCAGTACTTC
NA | TRBJ2-6 | NA | TRBV12-3/TRBV12-4 | CASSLGALLTF | TGTGCCAGCAGTTTGGGGGCCCTCCTGACTTTC
NA | TRBJ2-3 | NA | TRBV7-9 | CASSRGDTQYF | TGTGCCAGCAGCCGCGGCGATACGCAGTATTTT